The sequence of this T cell receptor beta chain was determined in a study of cytomegalovirus exposure and HLA in healthy donors. The study, taken as a whole, reports: Many donors carried some public TCRs, although rarity characterized most TCR sequences.

The junction had 11 bases not matched to a gene; V was cut back by 5 bases and J by 5 bases. CDR1 and CDR2 (germline): SGHTA, FQGNSA. The CDR3 has 15 amino acids. Turning to this clone: The antigen remains undetermined.

PCR was performed using 60 Vbeta and 13 Jbeta primers. Using immunoSEQ multiplex PCR, the repertoire was profiled, and TCRdb retains in-frame clones only, with some absent. In the table there are roughly 140,000 clones, roughly 80% of which are singletons. Material: PBMCs. This TCR came from a woman aged 40 to 50 in good health and CMV-seropositive. The chain has TRBV7-2 and TRBJ1-2; TRBD1 aligns across 7 bases. The CDR3 is CASSPVGVRGYGYTF. The CDR3 bases are TGTGCCAGCAGCCCCGTCGGCGTCAGGGGGTATGGCTACACCTTC.